The 31 T cell receptor beta chains given below trace back to one sample, sequenced in a study of blood T cell repertoires in COVID-19. Repertoires were generated with immunoSEQ multiplex PCR, while TCRdb's copy carries only in-frame clones and drops some. The sample has about 75,000 clones, more than 65% seen once; the top ten hold less than 5.5%. Sample: peripheral blood. The receptor set was obtained from an elderly woman with active or convalescent COVID-19.

Of note for this clone: A read error may produce the germline difference seen at one junction end. The chain employs TRBV7-9 and TRBJ1-1; D remains ambiguous. The germline gives CDR1 SEHNR, CDR2 FQNEAQ (reference sequence). There are 12 residues in the CDR3. CDR3 DNA: TGTGCCAGCAGCGTAGCCGGGTCTGAAGCTTTCTTT. This sequence encodes CASSVAGSEAFF. Complete variable domain (other parts from reference TRBV7-9 and TRBJ1-1): DTGVSQNPRHKITKRGQNVTFRCDPISEHNRLYWYRQTLGQGPEFLTYFQNEAQLEKSRLLSDRFSAERPKGSFSTLEIQRTEQGDSAMYLCASSVAGSEAFFGQGTRLTVV.

V usage is TRBV14 and J usage is TRBJ2-3; TRBD1 is a possible D gene (6 bases). This CDR3 contains 15 residues. CDR1 is SGHDN and CDR2 is FVKESK in the germline V gene. Trimming stripped 1 base from V and 1 base from J, with 9 bases between. The CDR3 DNA reads TGTGCCAGCAGCCAAGGGGGGCTTCGCACAGATACGCAGTATTTT. It yields the protein CASSQGGLRTDTQYF.

The chain carries TRBV7-9 and TRBJ1-1, with 7 bases matching TRBD1. The germline V gene encodes CDR1 SEHNR and CDR2 FQNEAQ (reference sequence). This CDR3 has 14 amino acids. The J segment lost 3 bases and the V segment lost 5 bases, leaving 6 bases of the junction unmatched. The CDR3 DNA reads as TGTGCCAGCAGCCCAGGGGGTCTGGACACTGAAGCTTTCTTT. The encoded protein is CASSPGGLDTEAFF.

The chain links TRBV25-1 to TRBJ1-1, with 9 nucleotides matching TRBD1. CDR1 and CDR2 (germline): MGHDK, SYGVNS. This CDR3 is 16 amino acids long. V gave up 3 bases and J gave up 0 bases; unmatched junction bases: 5. CDR3 nucleotide sequence: TGTGCCAGCAGTGATGGACAGGGGTTCATGAACACTGAAGCTTTCTTT. Encoded protein: CASSDGQGFMNTEAFF.

The genes are TRBV6-2 or TRBV6-3 and TRBJ2-7; D is uncertain. V was cut by 0 bases and J by 4 bases, with 16 bases left in between. The CDR3 is 16 amino acids. Germline CDR1 MNHEY, CDR2 SVGEGT. CDR3 loop: CASSYSILFAGYEQYF. Here the CDR3 DNA reads TGTGCCAGCAGTTACTCGATCCTCTTCGCAGGATACGAGCAGTACTTC.

This rearrangement joins TRBV11-3 to TRBJ2-1, with 9 nucleotides matching TRBD2. CDR1 and CDR2 (germline): SGHNT, YENEEA. With V trimmed by 0 bases and J by 4 bases, 13 bases remained unmatched. This CDR3 has 19 residues. CDR3 amino acids: CASSLDGFGGGALYNEQFF. The CDR3 DNA reads as TGTGCCAGCAGCTTAGATGGTTTTGGCGGGGGGGCCCTTTACAATGAGCAGTTCTTC.

This chain uses TRBV5-1 with TRBJ2-1; 7 nucleotides align to TRBD1. Germline trimming cut 2 bases from V and 5 bases from J; bases unmatched to any gene: 7. Germline V CDR1 and CDR2: SGHRS, YFSETQ. The CDR3 runs to 15 residues. The CDR3 coding sequence is TGCGCCAGCAGCTTAGAGGGGGCCTCACACAATGAGCAGTTCTTC. Protein: CASSLEGASHNEQFF.

The J gene is TRBJ1-2, the V gene TRBV19; D is perhaps TRBD1 (6 bases). The length of the CDR3 is 14 residues. Germline V gives CDR1 LNHDA, CDR2 SQIVND (reference sequence). Trimming pared 4 bases from V and 11 bases from J, leaving 20 bases between. CDR3 sequence: CASSSPGHLLLYTF. The CDR3 DNA is TGTGCCAGTAGTAGCCCGGGACACCTCTTGTTGTACACCTTC.

As DNA, the CDR3 is TGTGCCAGCAGCCAAATGGGAGGTTTGGGCTATGGCTACACCTTC. This gives the protein CASSQMGGLGYGYTF. The chain links TRBV3-1 (or the pseudogene TRBV3-2) to TRBJ1-2; no clear D gene. This CDR3 is built from 15 residues. The V gene's germline CDR1 is LGHDT and CDR2 YNNKEL (reference sequence). V dropped 2 bases and J dropped 4 bases, with 14 bases sitting between them.

This chain joins TRBV7-9 and TRBJ2-5; D might be TRBD2 (6 bases). The CDR3 has 15 residues. Germline V CDR1 and CDR2: SEHNR, FQNEAQ (reference sequence). V lost 3 bases and J lost 2, with 13 bases in between. In nucleotides, the CDR3 is TGTGCCAGCAGCTTGGGGATAGCGGCTCAAGAGACCCAGTACTTC. It translates to CASSLGIAAQETQYF.

This clone has a handful of counts. This chain connects TRBV28 to TRBJ1-1, with a weak D call TRBD1 (6 bases). CDR1 and CDR2 (germline): MDHEN, SYDVKM. V was pared by 7 bases and J by 2 bases, with 11 bases between. This CDR3 spans 13 amino acids. The CDR3 coding sequence is TGTGCCAGCACGGACAGCATTAACACTGAAGCTTTCTTT. Encoded protein: CASTDSINTEAFF.

This clone has only a few counts. V gene TRBV5-5 combines with J gene TRBJ2-5; 7 bases are shared with TRBD1. V lost 6 bases to trimming and J lost 1 base; unmatched junction nucleotides: 6. Germline lookup yields CDR1 SGHKS and CDR2 YYEKEE (reference sequence). The CDR3 runs to 14 residues. CDR3 sequence reads: CASTSGQIQETQYF. DNA for the CDR3: TGTGCCAGCACCTCGGGACAGATCCAAGAGACCCAGTACTTC. Using reference TRBV5-5 and TRBJ2-5 for the parts outside the CDR3, the full variable domain is DAGVTQSPTHLIKTRGQQVTLRCSPISGHKSVSWYQQVLGQGPQFIFQYYEKEERGRGNFPDRFSARQFPNYSSELNVNALLLGDSALYLCASTSGQIQETQYFGPGTRLLVL.

The rearrangement uses TRBV19 and TRBJ2-7, with 8 bases that match TRBD1. Germline values: CDR1 LNHDA, CDR2 SQIVND (reference sequence). The CDR3 extends over 15 amino acids. The V and J ends lost 6 bases and 0 bases, in that order; junction bases with no gene match: 7. This CDR3 reads CASSARQGASYEQYF. Here the CDR3 DNA reads TGTGCCAGTAGCGCCCGTCAGGGGGCCTCCTACGAGCAGTACTTC.

This clone occurred once. CDR3 bases: TGTGCCAGCAGCTCGAGACAGACTGGAAACACCATATATTTT. Its protein is CASSSRQTGNTIYF. The chain joins TRBV7-2 to TRBJ1-3; D is perhaps TRBD1 (5 bases). Germline V lookup: CDR1 SGHTA, CDR2 FQGNSA. This CDR3 region has 14 residues. Trimming shortened V by 4 bases and J by 2 bases, and 9 bases separated the two germline ends.

This clone has just a few counts. J is TRBJ1-2 and V is TRBV4-1, with unresolved D. The CDR3 length is 16 residues. Germline V gene lookup returns CDR1 MGHRA and CDR2 YSYEKL. V lost 0 bases to trimming and J lost 7 bases, with 18 bases between them. Written as DNA, the CDR3 is TGCGCCAGCAGCCAAGATCATGGGCTCGAGAAAGCTGGCTACACCTTC. Translating gives CASSQDHGLEKAGYTF.

The chain is built from TRBV20-1 and TRBJ1-1, with unresolved D. This CDR3 contains 10 residues. The germline CDR1 and CDR2 sequences are DFQATT and SNEGSKA (reference sequence). V shed 3 bases and J shed 11 bases, with 10 bases lying between them. CDR3 sequence reads: CSARGVGAFF. Here the CDR3 DNA reads TGCAGTGCTAGGGGAGTTGGTGCTTTCTTT.

There are a few counts of this clone. The chain is built from TRBV24-1 and TRBJ2-7; 8 bases match TRBD1. V lost 7 bases, J lost 4 bases, and 14 bases stayed unmatched. CDR1 KGHDR and CDR2 SFDVKD come from the germline V gene. The CDR3 runs to 16 residues. CDR3 region: CATRPEPGQEPYEQYF. The DNA for the CDR3 is TGTGCCACCAGGCCCGAACCGGGACAGGAGCCATACGAGCAGTACTTC.

This clone was seen a few times. V and J are TRBV7-9 and TRBJ2-3; 11 nucleotides align to TRBD2. CDR1 and CDR2 from the germline V gene are SEHNR and FQNEAQ (reference sequence). V lost 0 bases, J lost 5 bases, and 1 base stayed unmatched. The CDR3 consists of 15 residues. DNA for the CDR3: TGTGCCAGCAGCTTAGCCGGACTAGCGGGAGATACGCAGTATTTT. Its protein is CASSLAGLAGDTQYF.

CDR3 protein: CASSADRGNYGYTF. CDR3 coding DNA: TGTGCCAGTAGTGCGGACAGAGGAAACTATGGCTACACCTTC. The rearrangement uses TRBV19 and TRBJ1-2, with D possibly matching TRBD1 (6 bases). The CDR3 contains 14 residues. Germline V CDR1 and CDR2: LNHDA, SQIVND (reference sequence). Trimming cost V 5 bases and J 2 bases, with 12 bases left between them. Using reference TRBV19 and TRBJ1-2 for the parts outside the CDR3, the full variable domain is DGGITQSPKYLFRKEGQNVTLSCEQNLNHDAMYWYRQDPGQGLRLIYYSQIVNDFQKGDIAEGYSVSREKKESFPLTVTSAQKNPTAFYLCASSADRGNYGYTFGSGTRLTVV.

CDR3 region: CASSLFRVQETQYF. In DNA, the CDR3 is TGTGCCAGCAGCTTGTTCAGGGTCCAAGAGACCCAGTACTTC. The genes are TRBV5-8 and TRBJ2-5; a possible D gene is TRBD1 (5 bases). V was clipped by 1 base and J by 1 base, with 8 bases between them. Germline V gene sequence: CDR1 SGHTS, CDR2 YDEGEE. The CDR3 runs 14 residues.

This clone was picked up a small number of times. V is TRBV19 and J is TRBJ1-5; 7 bases are shared with TRBD1. With 0 bases clipped from V and 1 base from J, the junction kept 3 bases outside the gene matches. Germline CDR1 is LNHDA and CDR2 is SQIVND (reference sequence). The CDR3 consists of 16 residues. The CDR3 is CASSIDATGSNQPQHF. CDR3 coding DNA: TGTGCCAGTAGTATAGATGCGACAGGGAGCAATCAGCCCCAGCATTTT.

The rearrangement joins TRBV6-1 to TRBJ2-5, with D possibly being TRBD2 (5 bases). This CDR3 is 14 amino acids long. Germline V gives CDR1 MNHNS, CDR2 SASEGT. V was cut by 2 bases and J by 5 bases, with 12 bases left in between. The CDR3 DNA follows: TGTGCCAGCAGTGAATGGGCGGGTAAGGAGACCCAGTACTTC. Its translation: CASSEWAGKETQYF.

The chain links TRBV7-2 to TRBJ1-1; weak D call: TRBD1 (6 bases). This CDR3 spans 14 amino acids. CDR1 is SGHTA, CDR2 FQGNSA, per germline. V was trimmed by 2 bases and J by 0 bases, leaving 7 bases between them. DNA for the CDR3: TGTGCCAGCAGCTTAAGGACAGTGAACACTGAAGCTTTCTTT. Translating gives CASSLRTVNTEAFF.

This clone is medium-sized (0.01 to 0.1%). This chain joins TRBV19 and TRBJ1-1; TRBD1 matches at 12 bases. J gave up 5 bases and V 8 bases, and 9 bases lay outside the gene matches. The length of the CDR3 is 15 residues. The germline gives CDR1 LNHDA, CDR2 SQIVND (reference sequence). CDR3 protein: CASSGTGGVSTEAFF. Written as DNA, the CDR3 is TGTGCCAGTTCCGGGACAGGGGGCGTGAGTACTGAAGCTTTCTTT.

The rearrangement uses TRBV7-9 and TRBJ2-3, with 9 bases that match TRBD2. J gave up 3 bases and V 4 bases, and 11 bases lay outside the gene matches. The CDR3 sequence is 17 residues long. The V gene's germline CDR1 is SEHNR and CDR2 FQNEAQ (reference sequence). The CDR3 loop is CASSSRVGSGSTDTQYF. Here the CDR3 DNA reads TGTGCCAGCAGCTCAAGGGTGGGTAGCGGGAGTACAGATACGCAGTATTTT.

V usage is TRBV9 and J usage is TRBJ2-7; TRBD1 agrees at 11 bases. Germline V gives CDR1 SGDLS, CDR2 YYNGEE. The ends lost 0 bases at V and 5 bases at J; junction bases unmatched: 22. This CDR3 has 21 residues. CDR3 amino acids: CASSVESRGDRGSTILDEQYF. The DNA for the CDR3 is TGTGCCAGCAGCGTAGAGTCGCGGGGGGACAGGGGGAGTACAATTCTGGACGAGCAGTACTTC.

The table lists this clone with a few counts. The V call is TRBV7-8, the J call TRBJ1-5, with TRBD1 matching 7 bases. V lost 5 bases to trimming and J lost 7 bases; unmatched junction nucleotides: 5. The CDR3 is 13 residues long. Germline CDR1 SGHVS, CDR2 FQNEAQ. The CDR3 DNA is TGTGCCAGCAGCCACGACAGGGCGCAGCCCCAGCATTTT. As protein: CASSHDRAQPQHF.

This chain links TRBV19 with TRBJ1-6; 10 bases agree with TRBD1. Unmatched junction bases numbered 6, after V lost 3 bases and J lost 7 bases. Germline-derived CDR1 and CDR2 are LNHDA and SQIVND (reference sequence). The CDR3 is 16 amino acids. CDR3 amino acids: CASSILTGQGNSPLHF. The CDR3, as DNA: TGTGCCAGTAGTATCTTAACGGGACAGGGGAATTCACCCCTCCACTTT. Together with reference TRBV19 and TRBJ1-6, the CDR3 gives the full variable domain: DGGITQSPKYLFRKEGQNVTLSCEQNLNHDAMYWYRQDPGQGLRLIYYSQIVNDFQKGDIAEGYSVSREKKESFPLTVTSAQKNPTAFYLCASSILTGQGNSPLHFGNGTRLTVT.

The J gene is TRBJ2-7, the V gene TRBV7-2; D perhaps matches TRBD2 (5 bases). V shed 2 bases and J shed 4 bases, with 12 bases lying between them. The V gene's germline CDR1 is SGHTA and CDR2 FQGNSA. CDR3 length: 14 amino acids. The CDR3 DNA sequence: TGTGCCAGCAGCTTAATGGCTAGCTCTTACGAGCAGTACTTC. It is translated as CASSLMASSYEQYF. The full variable domain, completed using reference TRBV7-2 and TRBJ2-7, is GAGVSQSPSNKVTEKGKDVELRCDPISGHTALYWYRQSLGQGLEFLIYFQGNSAPDKSGLPSDRFSAERTGGSVSTLTIQRTQQEDSAVYLCASSLMASSYEQYFGPGTRLTVT.

Only one count was recorded for this clone. The rearrangement links TRBV6-5 to TRBJ1-2; unclear D gene. V lost 11 bases and J lost 5, with 15 bases in between. The CDR3 is made up of 12 amino acids. The germline gives CDR1 MNHEY, CDR2 SVGAGI. The CDR3 sequence: CASWTGNYGYTF. CDR3 DNA sequence: TGTGCCTCCTGGACGGGGAATTATGGCTACACCTTC.

This clone is a singleton in its sample. The rearrangement links TRBV30 to TRBJ2-2, with TRBD1 as a possible D gene (5 bases). Germline-derived CDR1 and CDR2 are GTSNPN and SVGIG (reference sequence). This CDR3 comprises 15 residues. The V end was cut by 0 bases, the J end by 5 bases, with 13 bases between. The DNA of the CDR3 is TGTGCCTGGAGTGTACCCCGTAGGGGTACCGGGGAGCTGTTTTTT. Translated: CAWSVPRRGTGELFF. The full variable domain, with the rest looked up from reference TRBV30 and TRBJ2-2, is SQTIHQWPATLVQPVGSPLSLECTVEGTSNPNLYWYRQAAGRGLQLLFYSVGIGQISSEVPQNLSASRPQDRQFILSSKKLLLSDSGFYLCAWSVPRRGTGELFFGEGSRLTVL.